This T cell receptor (beta chain) originates from a study of blood T cell repertoires in COVID-19. The wider study: COVID-19 samples from acute and convalescent phases originated in the United States, Italy and Spain.

Per the original methods: Amplification with reference gene primers provided the estimates of nucleated cell counts. Profiling relied on immunoSEQ multiplex PCR, and the TCRdb table lists in-frame clones only, not all of them. That table is the source of V, J and clone size, and D and trimming were worked out from the DNA. The data hold nearly 100,000 clones, with 70% to 85% observed a single time. The V gene lost 5 bases and the J gene lost 0 bases, with 13 bases spanning the gap. The CDR3 consists of 15 residues. Germline V CDR1 and CDR2: SEHNR, FQNEAQ (reference sequence). This chain joins TRBV7-9 and TRBJ1-1, with D possibly being TRBD1 (5 bases). The sequence was collected from a man between 65 and 80 years old with acute or convalescent COVID-19. Source material: peripheral blood. CDR3 loop: CASSPSQGMNTEAFF. The CDR3 nucleotides read TGTGCCAGCAGCCCTAGTCAGGGTATGAACACTGAAGCTTTCTTT.